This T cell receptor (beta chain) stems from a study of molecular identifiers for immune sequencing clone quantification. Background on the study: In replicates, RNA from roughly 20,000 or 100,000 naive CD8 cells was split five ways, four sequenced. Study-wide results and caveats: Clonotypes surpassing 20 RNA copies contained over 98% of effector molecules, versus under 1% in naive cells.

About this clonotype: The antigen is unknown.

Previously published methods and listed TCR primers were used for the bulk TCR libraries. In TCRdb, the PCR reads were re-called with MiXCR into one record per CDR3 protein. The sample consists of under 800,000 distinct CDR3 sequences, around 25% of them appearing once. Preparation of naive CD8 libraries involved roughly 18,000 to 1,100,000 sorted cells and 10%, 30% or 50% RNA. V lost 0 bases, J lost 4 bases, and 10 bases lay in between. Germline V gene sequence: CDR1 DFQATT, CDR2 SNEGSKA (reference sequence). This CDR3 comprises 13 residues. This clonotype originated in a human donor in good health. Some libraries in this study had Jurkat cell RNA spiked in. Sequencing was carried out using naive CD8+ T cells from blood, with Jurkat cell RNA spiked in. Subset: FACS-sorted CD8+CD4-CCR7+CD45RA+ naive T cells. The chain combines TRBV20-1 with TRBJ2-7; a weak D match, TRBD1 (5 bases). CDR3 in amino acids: CSARDSKGYEQYF. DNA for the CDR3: TGCAGTGCTAGAGACTCGAAGGGGTACGAGCAGTACTTC.